The 20 T cell receptor beta chains below come from one sample, sequenced in a study of blood T cell repertoires in COVID-19. The protocol was immunoSEQ multiplex PCR, while the TCRdb copy is restricted to in-frame clones and leaves out a portion. This table has about 220,000 clones, 85% to 90% appearing once. The sequencing input was PBMCs or T cells enriched from blood (not recorded which). The receptors come from a woman aged 45-60 years with acute COVID-19.

CDR3: CASSYGSTSGNTIYF. CDR3 nucleotide sequence: TGTGCCAGCAGTTACGGGAGCACCTCTGGAAACACCATATATTTT. The chain is built from TRBV6-5 and TRBJ1-3; D gene ambiguous. In germline, CDR1 is MNHEY, CDR2 SVGAGI. V was clipped by 2 bases and J by 0 bases, with 8 bases between them. There are 15 residues in the CDR3.

This clone was seen once. V usage is TRBV30 and J usage is TRBJ2-7; perhaps TRBD1 as D (5 bases). The CDR3 is made up of 13 amino acids. The germline V gene has CDR1 GTSNPN and CDR2 SVGIG (reference sequence). Trimming removed 1 base at V and 4 bases at J, with 11 bases between. The CDR3 DNA sequence: TGTGCCTGGAGTGCCCCCGACAGATACGAGCAGTACTTC. Translating gives CAWSAPDRYEQYF.

This clone has a handful of counts. J is TRBJ1-5 and V is TRBV15; TRBD1 might be the D (6 bases). This CDR3 has 15 residues. V was cut by 1 base and J by 3 bases, with 10 bases left in between. Per the germline V gene, CDR1 is LNHNV and CDR2 is YYDKDF (reference sequence). In DNA form, the CDR3 reads TGTGCCACCAGCAGAGTAGGGGGAGACAATCAGCCCCAGCATTTT. It yields the protein CATSRVGGDNQPQHF.

V usage is TRBV10-1 and J usage is TRBJ1-6; 7 nucleotides line up with TRBD1. V lost 6 bases, J lost 3 bases, and 11 bases stayed unmatched. The CDR3 has 17 residues. Germline-derived CDR1 and CDR2 are WNHNN and SYGVQD (reference sequence). CDR3 nucleotide sequence: TGCGCCAGCAGCCCTGAGAGCAGGGGGTACTATAATTCACCCCTCCACTTT. The encoded protein is CASSPESRGYYNSPLHF.

The V gene is TRBV5-1, the J gene TRBJ2-7, with a tentative D call TRBD2 (5 bases). Germline CDR1 SGHRS, CDR2 YFSETQ. The CDR3 sequence is 11 residues long. V lost 1 base and J lost 7, with 6 bases in between. As DNA, the CDR3 is TGCGCCAGCAGCTTGAGAGGGGAGCAGTACTTC. Translation gives CASSLRGEQYF.

This sequence joins TRBV4-2 and TRBJ2-6; 9 bases match TRBD2. Germline-derived CDR1 and CDR2 are LGHNA and YNFKEQ. The CDR3 is 18 amino acids. With 3 bases clipped from V and 0 bases from J, the junction kept 6 bases outside the gene matches. The CDR3 coding sequence is TGTGCCAGCAGCCACCGACTAGCGGAGAGCTCTGGGGCCAACGTCCTGACTTTC. This sequence encodes CASSHRLAESSGANVLTF.

V usage is TRBV3-1 (or the pseudogene TRBV3-2) and J usage is TRBJ2-7; D is uncertain. Germline V gene lookup returns CDR1 LGHDT and CDR2 YNNKEL (reference sequence). V was pared by 2 bases and J by 2 bases, with 4 bases between. The CDR3 loop spans 12 amino acids. The CDR3, as DNA: TGTGCCAGCAGCCAACTCGCCTACGAGCAGTACTTC. This sequence encodes CASSQLAYEQYF.

Many counts were recorded for this clone. The chain recombines TRBV11-2 with TRBJ1-4, with 10 nucleotides matching TRBD1. With 7 bases clipped from V and 7 bases from J, the junction kept 6 bases outside the gene matches. In germline, CDR1 is SGHAT, CDR2 FQNNGV. This CDR3 spans 14 amino acids. This CDR3 reads CASKDRGLSEKLFF. DNA for the CDR3: TGTGCCAGCAAAGACAGGGGGCTAAGTGAAAAACTGTTTTTT.

The CDR3 DNA reads TGTGCCAGCGGATCCGGGACAGGGAAAACCTACGAGCAGTACTTC. It translates to CASGSGTGKTYEQYF. The V and J genes are TRBV27 and TRBJ2-7; 9 bases are shared with TRBD1. Per the germline V gene, CDR1 is MNHEY and CDR2 is SMNVEV (reference sequence). The CDR3 covers 15 residues. Trimming cost V 8 bases and J 2 bases; bases outside gene matches: 10.

This chain uses TRBV19 with TRBJ2-1; tentatively, D is TRBD2 (6 bases). This CDR3 spans 17 amino acids. The V and J ends lost 1 base and 2 bases respectively, with 15 bases between them. Germline CDR1 LNHDA, CDR2 SQIVND (reference sequence). As DNA, the CDR3 is TGTGCCAGTAGTATAGGTGAAGCGGGTGATCCCTACAATGAGCAGTTCTTC. As protein: CASSIGEAGDPYNEQFF.

The V gene is TRBV18, the J gene TRBJ1-1, with D unresolved. V was shortened by 3 bases and J by 1 base, with 9 bases between the two germline ends. Germline lookup yields CDR1 KGHSH and CDR2 LQKENI. The CDR3 is 14 amino acids. The CDR3 sequence is CASSPITRNTEAFF. Written as DNA, the CDR3 is TGTGCCAGCTCACCCATTACAAGGAACACTGAAGCTTTCTTT.

The chain combines TRBV28 with TRBJ1-5; weak D call: TRBD1 (5 bases). Germline loops: CDR1 MDHEN, CDR2 SYDVKM. The CDR3 totals 14 residues. Trimming left V 8 bases short and J 1 base short, with 12 bases between. Here the CDR3 DNA reads TGTGCCAGCCAGACGGGGGGGAGCAATCAGCCCCAGCATTTT. It specifies CASQTGGSNQPQHF.

The DNA of the CDR3 is TGTGCCAGCAGCTTCACCGGTTACCACACCGGGGAGCTGTTTTTT. It encodes CASSFTGYHTGELFF. The chain has TRBV7-9 and TRBJ2-2, with D unresolved. The CDR3 loop spans 15 amino acids. Germline CDR1 and CDR2: SEHNR and FQNEAQ (reference sequence). The ends were cut back, 3 bases at V and 3 bases at J, with 11 bases in the middle.

This sequence joins TRBV12-5 and TRBJ1-2; the D gene is possibly TRBD1 (5 bases). With 6 bases removed from V and 2 bases from J, the gap between germline ends came to 13 bases. The CDR3 loop spans 14 amino acids. CDR1 is LGHNT, CDR2 FRNRAP, per germline. Here the CDR3 reads CASGPTASNYGYTF. The CDR3 DNA reads TGTGCTAGTGGCCCGACAGCGTCAAACTATGGCTACACCTTC.

This sequence joins TRBV30 and TRBJ2-1, with a weak D call TRBD1 (5 bases). This CDR3 has 11 residues. CDR1 is GTSNPN and CDR2 is SVGIG in the germline V gene (reference sequence). Deletions cut 2 bases from V and 7 bases from J, with 6 bases between. CDR3 nucleotides: TGTGCCTGGAGTAAGGGGAATGAGCAGTTCTTC. Its translation is CAWSKGNEQFF. The variable domain in full, with the rest retrieved from reference TRBV30 and TRBJ2-1, is SQTIHQWPATLVQPVGSPLSLECTVEGTSNPNLYWYRQAAGRGLQLLFYSVGIGQISSEVPQNLSASRPQDRQFILSSKKLLLSDSGFYLCAWSKGNEQFFGPGTRLTVL.

The CDR3 here is CASSQALTGDSQETQYF. CDR3 DNA sequence: TGCGCCAGCAGCCAAGCGCTTACCGGGGACAGTCAAGAGACCCAGTACTTC. The rearrangement links TRBV4-1 to TRBJ2-5, with 7 bases that match TRBD1. The CDR3 length is 17 residues. Unmatched junction bases numbered 10, after V lost 1 base and J lost 2 bases. Germline loops: CDR1 MGHRA, CDR2 YSYEKL.

The J gene is TRBJ2-7, the V gene TRBV6-2 or TRBV6-3; 7 bases are a match to TRBD2. In germline, CDR1 is MNHEY, CDR2 SVGEGT. The CDR3 is 16 amino acids. The J segment lost 4 bases and the V segment lost 2 bases, leaving 11 bases of the junction unmatched. CDR3 region: CASSYATASGLYEQYF. DNA for the CDR3: TGTGCCAGCAGTTACGCGACGGCTAGCGGCTTATACGAGCAGTACTTC.

J is TRBJ2-3 and V is TRBV27; 12 bases fit TRBD2. With V trimmed by 5 bases and J by 5 bases, 2 bases remained unmatched. The CDR3 contains 14 residues. Germline CDR1 reads MNHEY; CDR2 reads SMNVEV (reference sequence). The CDR3 sequence is CASSGLAGRDTQYF. CDR3 DNA: TGTGCCAGCAGTGGACTAGCGGGAAGAGATACGCAGTATTTT.

The chain combines TRBV10-3 with TRBJ1-5, with D maybe TRBD1 (6 bases). CDR3 length: 17 residues. The V gene's germline CDR1 is ENHRY and CDR2 SYGVKD. V was shortened by 3 bases and J by 1 base, with 16 bases between the two germline ends. CDR3 sequence (DNA): TGTGCCATCAGTGACCCCATTACAGGGTTCAGCAATCAGCCCCAGCATTTT. This sequence encodes CAISDPITGFSNQPQHF.

The V gene is TRBV7-9, the J gene TRBJ2-7; 10 bases map to TRBD2. Germline CDR1 reads SEHNR; CDR2 reads FQNEAQ (reference sequence). The CDR3 sequence is 15 residues long. V lost 3 bases and J lost 5; bases outside the gene matches: 7. In DNA, the CDR3 is TGTGCCAGCAGCTTCTCAGCGGGAGGGCCACACGAGCAGTACTTC. This gives the protein CASSFSAGGPHEQYF.